The rows below give T cell receptor beta chains drawn from one sample of a study of beta chain features in type 1 diabetes. The protocol was immunoSEQ multiplex PCR, while the TCRdb copy is restricted to in-frame clones and leaves out a portion. The repertoire has 500,000 to 650,000 clones, 9.5% to 15% of them found once; the top ten carry around 0.12%. The sequencing input was naive CD4+ T cells from blood. These receptors were collected from a man aged 25 to 40 with type 1 diabetes. Both conserved end residues are part of each CDR3. A D gene is named only where the DNA matches it firmly. Clone size is shown for a subset of rows, as once, few, many or a class of expanded clone.

few	TRBV9	TRBJ2-5	NA	CASSVAGGELETQYF	TGTGCCAGCAGCGTAGCAGGGGGGGAGTTAGAGACCCAGTACTTC
NA	TRBV28	TRBJ1-2	NA	CASSLFTGANYGYTF	TGTGCCAGCAGTTTATTTACGGGAGCTAACTATGGCTACACCTTC
few	TRBV25-1	TRBJ1-5	NA	CASSASGTSNQPQHF	TGTGCCAGCAGTGCCTCGGGCACTAGCAATCAGCCCCAGCATTTT
few	TRBV10-3	TRBJ1-2	TRBD1	CAISRQGVDYGYTF	TGTGCCATCAGCCGACAGGGGGTCGACTATGGCTACACCTTC
NA	TRBV11-2	TRBJ2-7	NA	CASSANRYQQYF	TGTGCCAGCAGCGCCAACCGGTACCAGCAGTACTTC
NA	TRBV11-2	TRBJ1-2	NA	CASSLDTRDGYTF	TGTGCCAGCAGCTTGGACACGCGGGATGGCTACACCTTC
NA	TRBV5-4	TRBJ2-5	NA	CASSLAEQGRETQYF	TGTGCCAGCAGCTTGGCGGAACAGGGTCGGGAGACCCAGTACTTC
NA	TRBV9	TRBJ2-3	TRBD2	CASSASGGADTQYF	TGTGCCAGCAGCGCTAGCGGGGGGGCAGATACGCAGTATTTT
NA	TRBV18	TRBJ2-2	NA	CAMKQSDHVNTGELFF	TGTGCCATGAAACAGAGCGACCACGTTAACACCGGGGAGCTGTTTTTT
NA	TRBV4-3	TRBJ1-4	NA	CASSQSPGTNEKLFF	TGCGCCAGCAGCCAATCCCCCGGAACTAATGAAAAACTGTTTTTT
NA	TRBV7-2	TRBJ2-1	TRBD2	CASSLSGGIYNEQFF	TGTGCCAGCAGTCTTAGCGGGGGGATATACAATGAGCAGTTCTTC
NA	TRBV7-8	TRBJ2-6	NA	CASSPTLSSGANVLTF	TGTGCCAGCAGCCCTACCTTGAGCTCTGGGGCCAACGTCCTGACTTTC
few	TRBV5-1	TRBJ2-5	NA	CASSFGTRETQYF	TGCGCCAGCAGCTTTGGGACGCGAGAGACCCAGTACTTC
few	TRBV5-1	TRBJ2-5	TRBD2	CASNRQGTRETQYF	TGCGCCAGCAATAGGCAGGGGACTAGGGAGACCCAGTACTTC
NA	TRBV9	TRBJ2-4	TRBD2	CASSVLGRDDIQYF	TGTGCCAGCAGCGTATTGGGGAGGGATGACATTCAGTACTTC
few	TRBV5-6	TRBJ1-4	TRBD1	CASSTGQIRPNEKLFF	TGTGCCAGCAGCACGGGACAGATTCGACCTAATGAAAAACTGTTTTTT
NA	TRBV11-2	TRBJ2-5	NA	CASSLGGEAETQYF	TGTGCCAGCAGCTTAGGAGGGGAAGCAGAGACCCAGTACTTC
few	TRBV5-1	TRBJ2-2	NA	CASSLTATTGELFF	TGCGCCAGCAGCTTGACGGCAACCACCGGGGAGCTGTTTTTT
NA	TRBV9	TRBJ1-4	TRBD1	CASSEPGQGNEKLFF	TGTGCCAGCAGCGAGCCGGGACAGGGGAATGAAAAACTGTTTTTT
few	TRBV5-4	TRBJ2-3	TRBD2	CASSLGLAGTDTQYF	TGTGCCAGCAGCTTGGGACTAGCGGGGACAGATACGCAGTATTTT
few	TRBV6-5	TRBJ2-3	TRBD1	CASRPGQGRTDTQYF	TGTGCCAGCAGGCCCGGACAGGGGAGGACAGATACGCAGTATTTT
NA	TRBV5-1	TRBJ1-4	NA	CASSRDTVRTNEKLFF	TGCGCCAGCAGCAGGGACACCGTGCGAACTAATGAAAAACTGTTTTTT
NA	TRBV18	TRBJ1-2	TRBD1	CASSADRVYGYTF	TGTGCCAGCTCAGCCGACAGGGTCTATGGCTACACCTTC
NA	TRBV7-9	TRBJ2-2	NA	CASSGRTNTGELFF	TGTGCCAGCAGCGGACGGACGAACACCGGGGAGCTGTTTTTT
NA	TRBV7-2	TRBJ1-1	NA	CASSSGLNTEAFF	TGTGCCAGCAGCTCGGGACTGAACACTGAAGCTTTCTTT